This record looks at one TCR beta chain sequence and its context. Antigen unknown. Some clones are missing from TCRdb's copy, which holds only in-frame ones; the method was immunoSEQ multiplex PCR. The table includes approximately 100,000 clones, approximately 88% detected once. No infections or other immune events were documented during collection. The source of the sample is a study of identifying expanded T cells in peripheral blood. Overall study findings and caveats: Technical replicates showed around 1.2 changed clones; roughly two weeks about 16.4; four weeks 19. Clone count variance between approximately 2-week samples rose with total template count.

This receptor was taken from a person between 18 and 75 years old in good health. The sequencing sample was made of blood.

The CDR3, as DNA: TGCGCCAGCAGCCAAACAGGTACTGGCACAGATACGCAGTATTTT. The encoded protein is CASSQTGTGTDTQYF. V usage is TRBV4-1 and J usage is TRBJ2-3; weak D call: TRBD1 (5 bases). Germline CDR1 and CDR2: MGHRA and YSYEKL. The CDR3 sequence is 15 residues long. Trimming removed 2 bases from V and 1 base from J, with 10 bases in between.